This T cell receptor beta chain comes out of a study of OX40 agonist ivuxolimab in advanced cancers. Produced via immunoSEQ multiplex PCR; TCRdb's table is partial and in-frame only. The sample records 48,000 or so clones, approximately 94% being singletons. Germline values: CDR1 LNHDA, CDR2 SQIVND (reference sequence). The CDR3 contains 13 residues. V was pared by 3 bases and J by 5 bases, with 11 bases between. Sample: CD4+ or CD8+ T cells sorted from blood, taken in a trial of the OX40 agonist ivuxolimab. This rearrangement joins TRBV19 to TRBJ2-7; no firm D call. The sequence was obtained from an adult with an advanced solid tumor such as melanoma, head and neck, liver or kidney cancer. CDR3 protein: CASSIHSGNEQYF. CDR3 bases: TGTGCCAGTAGTATCCACAGTGGCAACGAGCAGTACTTC.